The 8 T cell receptor beta chains below come from one sample, sequenced in a study of cytomegalovirus exposure and HLA in healthy donors. Both 60 Vbeta primers and 13 Jbeta primers went into the PCR. Clones were sequenced by immunoSEQ multiplex PCR, and TCRdb holds only the in-frame ones, with some missing. There are 95,000 to 150,000 clones in the sample; approximately 84% occur only once, and around 0.24% lies in the top ten. The material sequenced was PBMCs. These TCRs come from a man between 50 and 59 years old in good health and CMV-seronegative.

The gene calls are TRBV7-8 and TRBJ2-5, with 7 bases lining up with TRBD1. There are 16 residues in the CDR3. Germline loops: CDR1 SGHVS, CDR2 FQNEAQ. V shed 5 bases and J 0 bases; nucleotides not matched to a gene: 9. The CDR3 coding sequence is TGTGCCAGCAGCCCCTTACCGGGACAGTACCAAGAGACCCAGTACTTC. Its protein is CASSPLPGQYQETQYF.

Concerning this clone itself: A junction end diverges from the germline sequence, so it may reflect a read error. The chain employs TRBV30 and TRBJ1-2; 10 bases agree with TRBD1. The CDR3 has 14 amino acids. Looked up from germline, CDR1 is GTSNPN and CDR2 is SVGIG (reference sequence). CDR3 loop: CAWNTGTGVNGYPF. DNA for the CDR3: TGTGCCTGGAACACTGGGACAGGGGTAAATGGCTACCCCTTC.

The V and J genes are TRBV7-3 and TRBJ1-1, with D possibly TRBD1 on 6 matching bases. The CDR3 length is 14 residues. V dropped 2 bases and J dropped 7 bases, with 14 bases sitting between them. Germline values: CDR1 SGHTA, CDR2 FQGTGA. The CDR3 here is CASSLLGASHEAFF. CDR3 sequence (DNA): TGTGCCAGCAGCTTATTGGGGGCCTCTCATGAAGCTTTCTTT.

This chain joins TRBV19 and TRBJ2-3, with 9 bases matching TRBD1. V shed 5 bases, J shed 8 bases, and the junction held 8 bases outside the gene matches. This CDR3 has 14 amino acids. Germline V lookup: CDR1 LNHDA, CDR2 SQIVND (reference sequence). CDR3 loop: CASSPGQGSGTQYF. DNA of the CDR3: TGTGCCAGTAGTCCGGGACAGGGTTCTGGTACGCAGTATTTT.

As regards this clone: Compared with germline, one end of the junction differs, possibly owing to a read error. V usage is TRBV7-9 and J usage is TRBJ1-4, with D unclear. Per the germline V gene, CDR1 is SEHNR and CDR2 is FQNEAQ (reference sequence). The CDR3 spans 14 residues. For the CDR3, the DNA is TGTTCCAGCAGCCCCGCGGGATCTAATGAAAAACTGTTTTTT. Amino acids: CSSSPAGSNEKLFF. The entire variable domain, with the rest obtained from reference TRBV7-9 and TRBJ1-4, is as follows: DTGVSQNPRHKITKRGQNVTFRCDPISEHNRLYWYRQTLGQGPEFLTYFQNEAQLEKSRLLSDRFSAERPKGSFSTLEIQRTEQGDSAMYLCSSSPAGSNEKLFFGSGTQLSVL.

V is TRBV28 and J is TRBJ2-1; D not resolved. The V end was cut by 4 bases, the J end by 12 bases, with 22 bases between. The germline gives CDR1 MDHEN, CDR2 SYDVKM. CDR3 length equals 15 residues. The CDR3, as DNA: TGTGCCAGCAGTTCATTCCCAGACTCGCCCCTCGGGCAGTTCTTC. Translating it yields CASSSFPDSPLGQFF.

This chain connects TRBV28 to TRBJ2-7, with D possibly TRBD2 on 6 matching bases. Germline CDR1 is MDHEN and CDR2 is SYDVKM. The CDR3 extends over 14 amino acids. Between the trimmed V and J ends, which lost 5 bases and 2 bases, there was a span of 13 bases. CDR3 nucleotide sequence: TGTGCCAGCAGTCTCCCGGCGGGGCCCTACGAGCAGTACTTC. Its protein product is CASSLPAGPYEQYF.

This chain connects TRBV4-1 to TRBJ2-6, with D tentatively TRBD2 (5 bases). The CDR3 has 18 amino acids. Germline V gives CDR1 MGHRA, CDR2 YSYEKL. Trimming removed 3 bases at V and 0 bases at J, with 15 bases between. Here the CDR3 DNA reads TGCGCCAGCAGCCATAGCTCCACCGGAGGCTCTGGGGCCAACGTCCTGACTTTC. It encodes CASSHSSTGGSGANVLTF.